Each of the 9 T cell receptor beta chains below was sequenced from the same sample in a study of identical twins. TCRdb re-derived calls from the 5' RACE reads in MiXCR, one entry per CDR3 protein. This table has 750,000 to 950,000 distinct CDR3 sequences, more than 9% appearing once. These records were also assigned to another study, of yellow fever vaccine responses in identical twins.

Sequencing used PBMCs. All receptors derive from a woman under 30 in good health.

This clonotype was detected ten times or more. This rearrangement joins TRBV12-3 or TRBV12-4 to TRBJ2-6; D is undetermined. With 2 bases removed from V and 0 bases from J, the gap between germline ends came to 5 bases. The CDR3 runs 15 residues. CDR3 residues: CASSLSSSGANVLTF. The DNA of the CDR3 is TGTGCCAGCAGTTTATCCTCCTCTGGGGCCAACGTCCTGACTTTC.

There are a few counts of this clonotype. The chain carries TRBV5-6 and TRBJ2-6; TRBD1 matches at 10 bases. With V trimmed by 3 bases and J by 1 base, 7 bases remained unmatched. The CDR3 length is 18 residues. Germline V lookup: CDR1 SGHDT, CDR2 YYEEEE. The CDR3: CASSSRQGAFSGANVLTF. The CDR3 nucleotides read TGTGCCAGCAGCTCCCGACAGGGGGCGTTTTCTGGGGCCAACGTCCTGACTTTC.

This clonotype has more than one count but fewer than ten. This chain uses TRBV24-1 with TRBJ2-3, with TRBD2 matching 11 bases. Germline V gives CDR1 KGHDR, CDR2 SFDVKD. Trimming took 3 bases from V and 5 from J; bases not matched to a gene: 9. The CDR3 consists of 17 residues. CDR3 sequence (DNA): TGTGCCACCAGTGATCCAAAATTAGCGGGGGGGCAAGATACGCAGTATTTT. It encodes CATSDPKLAGGQDTQYF.

V gene TRBV20-1 combines with J gene TRBJ1-4; no definite D call. The V end was cut by 0 bases, the J end by 8 bases, with 22 bases between. The CDR3 length is 17 residues. CDR1 and CDR2 (germline): DFQATT, SNEGSKA (reference sequence). The CDR3 spells CSARDSGLGPIGEKLFF. The CDR3 DNA reads TGCAGTGCTAGAGATAGTGGGCTCGGGCCAATAGGGGAAAAACTGTTTTTT.

This clonotype was observed at least ten times. The chain carries TRBV7-9 and TRBJ2-6; D gene ambiguous. The CDR3 has 15 amino acids. Between the trimmed V and J ends, which lost 1 base and 1 base, there was a span of 5 bases. Germline V CDR1 and CDR2: SEHNR, FQNEAQ (reference sequence). CDR3 in DNA: TGTGCCAGCAGCTTAGGATTATCTGGGGCCAACGTCCTGACTTTC. It yields the protein CASSLGLSGANVLTF.

This clonotype was detected only a few times. The gene calls are TRBV18 and TRBJ1-2; the match to TRBD1 covers 8 bases. Looked up from germline, CDR1 is KGHSH and CDR2 is LQKENI. This CDR3 has 16 amino acids. J lost 0 bases, V lost 3 bases, and 6 bases had no gene match. In DNA form, the CDR3 reads TGTGCCAGCTCACCCGTGACAGGGGACACTAACTATGGCTACACCTTC. It codes for CASSPVTGDTNYGYTF. Full variable domain (remainder filled in from reference TRBV18 and TRBJ1-2): NAGVMQNPRHLVRRRGQEARLRCSPMKGHSHVYWYRQLPEEGLKFMVYLQKENIIDESGMPKERFSAEFPKEGPSILRIQQVVRGDSAAYFCASSPVTGDTNYGYTFGSGTRLTVV.

This clonotype was seen a few times. J is TRBJ1-3 and V is TRBV7-9, with D possibly matching TRBD1 (5 bases). The CDR3 loop spans 14 amino acids. From germline, CDR1 is SEHNR and CDR2 FQNEAQ (reference sequence). V shed 4 bases and J shed 3 bases, with 10 bases lying between them. This CDR3 reads CASSSVRVGNTIYF. The CDR3 DNA follows: TGTGCCAGCAGCTCGGTCAGGGTTGGAAACACCATATATTTT.

This clonotype turned up a few times. The V call is TRBV5-1, the J call TRBJ2-3; D is unclear. Germline V gene data show CDR1 as SGHRS and CDR2 as YFSETQ. V was clipped by 7 bases and J by 5 bases, with 17 bases between them. CDR3 length: 14 residues. CDR3 sequence: CASDPGPAGDTQYF. The CDR3 DNA is TGCGCCAGCGACCCCGGGCCAGCAGGAGATACGCAGTATTTT.

The chain combines TRBV7-9 with TRBJ1-2, with a possible D match to TRBD1 (5 bases). The ends were cut back, 8 bases at V and 3 bases at J, with 19 bases in the middle. CDR3 length: 15 residues. Germline CDR1 is SEHNR and CDR2 is FQNEAQ (reference sequence). The CDR3 spells CASHHAGVMDYGYTF. As DNA, the CDR3 is TGTGCCAGCCACCATGCGGGGGTGATGGACTATGGCTACACCTTC.